This T cell receptor beta chain originates from a study of shared clonotypes between healthy human individuals. In its sample, this clone was seen once. TCRdb keeps only in-frame clones here, not all; method: immunoSEQ multiplex PCR. The sample includes hundreds of thousands of clones, around 77% of them seen just once. CDR3 size: 12 residues. Germline assignment: CDR1 SEHNR and CDR2 FQNEAQ (reference sequence). Trimming took off 3 bases at V and 9 bases at J, with 12 bases between the two ends. This sequence was found in a woman aged 35 to 49 in good health. Some clones in this sample may be carry-over from other donors' samples. The chain uses TRBV7-9 and TRBJ2-7; D perhaps matches TRBD1 (6 bases). Sequencing was done on a sample of PBMCs. The CDR3 DNA follows: TGTGCCAGCAGCTTGATGACAGGCTGGCAGTACTTC. Its translation: CASSLMTGWQYF.